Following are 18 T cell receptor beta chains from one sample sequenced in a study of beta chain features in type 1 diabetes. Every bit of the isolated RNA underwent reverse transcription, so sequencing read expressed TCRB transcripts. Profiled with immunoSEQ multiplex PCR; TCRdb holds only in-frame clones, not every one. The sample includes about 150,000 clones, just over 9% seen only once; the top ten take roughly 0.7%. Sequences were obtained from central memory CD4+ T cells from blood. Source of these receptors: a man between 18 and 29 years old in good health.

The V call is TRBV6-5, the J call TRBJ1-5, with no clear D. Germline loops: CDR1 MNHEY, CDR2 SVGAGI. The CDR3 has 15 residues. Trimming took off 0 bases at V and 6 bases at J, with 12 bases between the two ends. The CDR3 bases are TGTGCCAGCAGTTACTCGAACCAGGCCGTTCAGCCCCAGCATTTT. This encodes CASSYSNQAVQPQHF.

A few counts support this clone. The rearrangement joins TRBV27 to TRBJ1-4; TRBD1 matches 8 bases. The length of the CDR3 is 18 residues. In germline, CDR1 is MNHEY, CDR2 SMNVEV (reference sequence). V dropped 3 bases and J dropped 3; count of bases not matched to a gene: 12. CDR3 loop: CASSFPLGQASSNEKLFF. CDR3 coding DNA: TGTGCCAGCAGTTTCCCCCTGGGACAGGCGTCATCTAATGAAAAACTGTTTTTT.

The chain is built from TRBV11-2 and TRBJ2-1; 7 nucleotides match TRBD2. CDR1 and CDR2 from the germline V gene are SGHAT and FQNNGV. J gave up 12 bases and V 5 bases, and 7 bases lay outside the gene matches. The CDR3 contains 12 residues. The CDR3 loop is CASSDNGGGQFF. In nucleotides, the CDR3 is TGTGCCAGCAGCGACAATGGGGGGGGGCAGTTCTTC.

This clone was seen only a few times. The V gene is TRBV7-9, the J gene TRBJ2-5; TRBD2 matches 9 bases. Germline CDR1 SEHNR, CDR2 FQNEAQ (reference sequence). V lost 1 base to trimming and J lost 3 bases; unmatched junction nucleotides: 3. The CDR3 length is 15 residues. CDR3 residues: CASSLELAGKETQYF. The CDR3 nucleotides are TGTGCCAGCAGCTTAGAGCTAGCGGGGAAAGAGACCCAGTACTTC.

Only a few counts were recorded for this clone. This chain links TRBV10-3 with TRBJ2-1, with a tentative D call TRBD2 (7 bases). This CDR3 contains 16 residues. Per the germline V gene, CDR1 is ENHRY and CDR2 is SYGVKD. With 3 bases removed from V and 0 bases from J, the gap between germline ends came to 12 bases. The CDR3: CAISDREGGSYNEQFF. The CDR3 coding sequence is TGTGCCATCAGTGATAGGGAGGGGGGCTCCTACAATGAGCAGTTCTTC.

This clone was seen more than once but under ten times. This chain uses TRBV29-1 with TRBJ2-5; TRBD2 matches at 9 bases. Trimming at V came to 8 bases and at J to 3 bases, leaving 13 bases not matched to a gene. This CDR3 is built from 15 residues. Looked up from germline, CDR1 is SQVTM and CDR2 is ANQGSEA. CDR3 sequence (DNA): TGCAGCTCCCGGAGAAGCGGGGGGCTCGAAGAGACCCAGTACTTC. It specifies CSSRRSGGLEETQYF.

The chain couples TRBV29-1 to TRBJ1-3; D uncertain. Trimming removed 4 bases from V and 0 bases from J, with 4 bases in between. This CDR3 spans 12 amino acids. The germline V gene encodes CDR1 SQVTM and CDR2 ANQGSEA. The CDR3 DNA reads TGCAGCGTTGGTCTCTCTGGAAACACCATATATTTT. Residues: CSVGLSGNTIYF. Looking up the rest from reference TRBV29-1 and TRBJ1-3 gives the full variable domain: SAVISQKPSRDICQRGTSLTIQCQVDSQVTMMFWYRQQPGQSLTLIATANQGSEATYESGFVIDKFPISRPNLTFSTLTVSNMSPEDSSIYLCSVGLSGNTIYFGEGSWLTVV.

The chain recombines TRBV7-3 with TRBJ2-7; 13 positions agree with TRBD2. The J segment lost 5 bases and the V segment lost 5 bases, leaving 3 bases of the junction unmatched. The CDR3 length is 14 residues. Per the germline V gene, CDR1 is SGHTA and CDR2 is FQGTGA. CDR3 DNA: TGTGCCAGCAGCCATGGGACTAGCGGGAACGAGCAGTACTTC. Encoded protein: CASSHGTSGNEQYF.

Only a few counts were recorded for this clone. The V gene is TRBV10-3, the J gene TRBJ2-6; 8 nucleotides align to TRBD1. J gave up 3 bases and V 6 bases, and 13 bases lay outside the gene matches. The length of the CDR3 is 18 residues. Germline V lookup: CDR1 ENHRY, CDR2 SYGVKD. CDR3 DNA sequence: TGTGCCATCAGCCTACAGGGGGTTGAGACCCTTGGGGCCAACGTCCTGACTTTC. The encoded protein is CAISLQGVETLGANVLTF.

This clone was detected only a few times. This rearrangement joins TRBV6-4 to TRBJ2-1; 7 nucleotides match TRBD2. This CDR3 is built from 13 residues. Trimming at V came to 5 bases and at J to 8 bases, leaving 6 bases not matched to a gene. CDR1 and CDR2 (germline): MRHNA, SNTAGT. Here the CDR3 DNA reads TGTGCCAGCAGTTCCAGACGGGGGGATGAGCAGTTCTTC. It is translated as CASSSRRGDEQFF.

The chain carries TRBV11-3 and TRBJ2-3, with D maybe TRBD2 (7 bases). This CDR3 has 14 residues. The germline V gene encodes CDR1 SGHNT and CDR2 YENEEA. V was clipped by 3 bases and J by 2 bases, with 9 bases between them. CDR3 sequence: CASSFGGLTDTQYF. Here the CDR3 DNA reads TGTGCCAGCAGCTTCGGGGGGCTCACAGATACGCAGTATTTT.

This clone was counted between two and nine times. CDR3 DNA sequence: TGTGCCAGCACCCCACCGGGGATCCAAGAGACCCAGTACTTC. Protein product: CASTPPGIQETQYF. J is TRBJ2-5 and V is TRBV28, with TRBD2 as a possible D gene (5 bases). V was shortened by 7 bases and J by 1 base, with 13 bases between the two germline ends. Germline V CDR1 and CDR2: MDHEN, SYDVKM. The CDR3 runs 14 residues.

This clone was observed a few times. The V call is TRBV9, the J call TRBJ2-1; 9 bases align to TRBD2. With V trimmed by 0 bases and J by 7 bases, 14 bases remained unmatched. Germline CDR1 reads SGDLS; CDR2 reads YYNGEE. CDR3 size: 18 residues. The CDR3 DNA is TGTGCCAGCAGCGTAGGAAGGGAGCGGGGGGTCCCACGGAATGAGCAGTTCTTC. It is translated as CASSVGRERGVPRNEQFF.

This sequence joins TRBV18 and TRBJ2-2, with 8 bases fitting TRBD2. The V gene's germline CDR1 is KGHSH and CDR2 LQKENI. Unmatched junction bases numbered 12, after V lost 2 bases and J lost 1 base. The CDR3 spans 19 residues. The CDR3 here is CASSPFASSGRQNTGELFF. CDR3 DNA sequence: TGTGCCAGCTCACCATTTGCATCAAGCGGGAGACAGAACACCGGGGAGCTGTTTTTT.

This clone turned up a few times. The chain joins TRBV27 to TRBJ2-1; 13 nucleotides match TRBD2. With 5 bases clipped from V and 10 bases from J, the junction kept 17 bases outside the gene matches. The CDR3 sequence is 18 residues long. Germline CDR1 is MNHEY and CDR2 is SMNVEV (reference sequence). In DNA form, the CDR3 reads TGTGCCAGCAGTCCATACCCCAGGACTAGCGGGGGTTTTAGCGAGCAGTTCTTC. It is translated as CASSPYPRTSGGFSEQFF.

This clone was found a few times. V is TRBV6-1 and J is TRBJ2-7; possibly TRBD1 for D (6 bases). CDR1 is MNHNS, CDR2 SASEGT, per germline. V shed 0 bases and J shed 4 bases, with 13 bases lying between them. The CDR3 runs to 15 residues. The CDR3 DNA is TGTGCCAGCAGTGAAGCAACAGGGTTAAAATACGAGCAGTACTTC. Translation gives CASSEATGLKYEQYF.

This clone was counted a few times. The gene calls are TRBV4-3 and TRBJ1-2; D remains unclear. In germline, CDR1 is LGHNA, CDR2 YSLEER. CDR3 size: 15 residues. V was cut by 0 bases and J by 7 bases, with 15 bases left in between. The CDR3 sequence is CASSQEEASKFGYTF. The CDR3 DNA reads TGCGCCAGCAGCCAAGAGGAGGCTTCCAAATTTGGCTACACCTTC.

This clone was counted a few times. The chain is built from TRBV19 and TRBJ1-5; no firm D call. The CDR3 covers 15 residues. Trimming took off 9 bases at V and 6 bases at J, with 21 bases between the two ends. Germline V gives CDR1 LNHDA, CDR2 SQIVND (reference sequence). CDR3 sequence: CASTQVEGSSQPQHF. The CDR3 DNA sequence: TGTGCCAGCACCCAGGTAGAGGGTTCCAGTCAGCCCCAGCATTTT.